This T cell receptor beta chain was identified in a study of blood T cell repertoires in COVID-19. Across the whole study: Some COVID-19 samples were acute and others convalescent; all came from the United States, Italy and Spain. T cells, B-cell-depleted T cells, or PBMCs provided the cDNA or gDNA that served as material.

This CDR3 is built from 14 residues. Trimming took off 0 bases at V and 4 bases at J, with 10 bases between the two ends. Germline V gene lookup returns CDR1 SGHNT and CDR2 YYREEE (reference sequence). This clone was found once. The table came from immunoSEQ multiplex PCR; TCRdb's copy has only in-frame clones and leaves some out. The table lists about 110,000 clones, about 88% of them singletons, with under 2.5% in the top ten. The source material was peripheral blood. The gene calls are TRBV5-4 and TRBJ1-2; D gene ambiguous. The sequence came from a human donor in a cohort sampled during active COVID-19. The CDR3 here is CASSLDRPAYGYTF. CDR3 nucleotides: TGTGCCAGCAGCTTGGACAGACCCGCCTATGGCTACACCTTC.